Below, 25 T cell receptor beta chains from the same sample are listed, as sequenced in a study of monozygotic twins with inflammatory bowel disease. TCRdb re-called the 5' RACE reads; one entry per CDR3 protein, DNA not given. In total, the table holds some 170,000 distinct CDR3 sequences. Input material: blood. The receptors derive from a human donor with ulcerative colitis or Crohn's disease, or a healthy co-twin of an affected twin (not recorded which).

The CDR3 loop reads CASSLALAGNEQFF. The chain links TRBV7-9 to TRBJ2-1. CDR1 and CDR2 from the germline V gene are SEHNR and FQNEAQ (reference sequence). CDR3 length equals 14 residues.

This chain joins TRBV7-3 and TRBJ2-5; the D call from TCRdb, TRBD1, cannot be confirmed without DNA. Looked up from germline, CDR1 is SGHTA and CDR2 is FQGTGA. This CDR3 spans 16 amino acids. Here the CDR3 reads CASSLRGQLVEETQYF.

The chain employs TRBV3-1 and TRBJ2-2; checking the TCRdb D call of TRBD1 is not possible without DNA. The CDR3 covers 15 residues. Germline V lookup: CDR1 LGHDT, CDR2 YNNKEL (reference sequence). The chain's CDR3 is CASSQTHRVNGELFF.

The chain has TRBV7-9 and TRBJ2-1; TCRdb proposes TRBD1, but this gene call is untestable without DNA. CDR1 and CDR2 (germline): SEHNR, FQNEAQ (reference sequence). This CDR3 spans 16 amino acids. The CDR3: CASSFTGESPGGEQFF.

V is TRBV5-4 and J is TRBJ2-4; absent DNA, TCRdb's TRBD2 call cannot be checked. The CDR3 totals 15 residues. Germline CDR1 and CDR2: SGHNT and YYREEE (reference sequence). The CDR3 spells CASSPGTSPRNIQYF.

The V gene is TRBV7-2, the J gene TRBJ1-2; TCRdb reports TRBD1, a call that lacks DNA to check it against. The CDR3 length is 14 residues. Germline CDR1 reads SGHTA; CDR2 reads FQGNSA. The CDR3 sequence: CASSHLQGARGYTF.

The V and J genes are TRBV24-1 and TRBJ2-1; TCRdb's D gene call, TRBD1, goes unchecked for lack of DNA. CDR1 and CDR2 from the germline V gene are KGHDR and SFDVKD. The CDR3 consists of 15 residues. The CDR3 sequence: CATSSRTFLYNEQFF.

J is TRBJ2-3 and V is TRBV18; TCRdb's D call, TRBD1, is unchecked because there is no DNA. Germline loops: CDR1 KGHSH, CDR2 LQKENI. This CDR3 contains 13 residues. The CDR3: CASSPEGGDTQYF.

The gene calls are TRBV18 and TRBJ2-1. The CDR3 has 13 residues. Germline CDR1 reads KGHSH; CDR2 reads LQKENI. CDR3 sequence reads: CASSPNPDNEQFF.

J is TRBJ2-3 and V is TRBV28; TCRdb returns TRBD2, unconfirmable since there is no DNA. Germline V gives CDR1 MDHEN, CDR2 SYDVKM. This CDR3 comprises 18 residues. The CDR3 sequence is CASRPGIPVGSSTDTQYF.

The rearrangement links TRBV5-1 to TRBJ1-1; no DNA is available, so the TRBD1 call from TCRdb remains unchecked. CDR1 SGHRS and CDR2 YFSETQ come from the germline V gene. This CDR3 has 16 amino acids. CDR3 region: CASSLAGQGTNTEAFF.

The chain joins TRBV7-2 to TRBJ2-7; no DNA is available, so the TRBD2 call from TCRdb remains unchecked. The germline CDR1 and CDR2 sequences are SGHTA and FQGNSA. CDR3 length: 13 amino acids. The CDR3 here is CASSLTRAGEQYF. Filled out from reference TRBV7-2 and TRBJ2-7, the complete variable domain reads GAGVSQSPSNKVTEKGKDVELRCDPISGHTALYWYRQSLGQGLEFLIYFQGNSAPDKSGLPSDRFSAERTGGSVSTLTIQRTQQEDSAVYLCASSLTRAGEQYFGPGTRLTVT.

This chain uses TRBV5-6 with TRBJ2-1. The CDR3 extends over 15 amino acids. Germline V gene lookup returns CDR1 SGHDT and CDR2 YYEEEE. This chain's CDR3 is CASSLLQDRGNEQFF.

V usage is TRBV27 and J usage is TRBJ2-7. Germline V gene sequence: CDR1 MNHEY, CDR2 SMNVEV (reference sequence). This CDR3 region has 15 residues. The CDR3 reads CASSRDREPRYEQYF.

CDR3 in amino acids: CASSTHPTDTQYF. This chain uses TRBV11-3 with TRBJ2-3. Germline loops: CDR1 SGHNT, CDR2 YENEEA. The CDR3 is 13 residues long.

V gene TRBV7-3 combines with J gene TRBJ1-5; TCRdb names TRBD1, which stays unverified in the absence of DNA. The CDR3 consists of 16 residues. Germline-derived CDR1 and CDR2 are SGHTA and FQGTGA. The CDR3 spells CASSQTGGPGNQPQHF.

The chain is built from TRBV20-1 and TRBJ2-1; the D call from TCRdb, TRBD2, cannot be confirmed without DNA. The CDR3 has 14 residues. Per germline, CDR1 DFQATT and CDR2 SNEGSKA (reference sequence). The CDR3 spells CSARFSGRVNEQFF.

The V and J genes are TRBV7-3 and TRBJ1-2; without DNA, the TCRdb call of TRBD1 cannot be checked. The CDR3 spans 15 residues. The V gene's germline CDR1 is SGHTA and CDR2 FQGTGA. The CDR3 loop is CASSRTGTGVEGYTF.

This chain links TRBV6-5 with TRBJ1-4. Germline values: CDR1 MNHEY, CDR2 SVGAGI. The CDR3 is made up of 15 amino acids. The CDR3 is CASSSFQFLNEKLFF.

The genes are TRBV5-1 and TRBJ2-7. The CDR3 contains 11 residues. Germline lookup yields CDR1 SGHRS and CDR2 YFSETQ. CDR3 amino acids: CASRGTYEQYF.

The chain combines TRBV7-6 with TRBJ2-7; the TRBD2 assignment by TCRdb is unverifiable without DNA. The V gene's germline CDR1 is SGHVS and CDR2 FNYEAQ. CDR3 length: 13 residues. CDR3 region: CASSLATRDEQYF.

The J gene is TRBJ2-5, the V gene TRBV7-6; TCRdb outputs TRBD2, but without DNA this stays unchecked. In germline, CDR1 is SGHVS, CDR2 FNYEAQ. The CDR3 has 19 amino acids. The CDR3 loop is CASSLAPPLAGGRAETQYF.

This CDR3 is CASNLAGTDTQYF. The chain joins TRBV5-1 to TRBJ2-3; TCRdb returns TRBD2, unconfirmable since there is no DNA. CDR1 is SGHRS and CDR2 is YFSETQ in the germline V gene. The CDR3 covers 13 residues. Supplemented by reference TRBV5-1 and TRBJ2-3, the full variable domain reads KAGVTQTPRYLIKTRGQQVTLSCSPISGHRSVSWYQQTPGQGLQFLFEYFSETQRNKGNFPGRFSGRQFSNSRSEMNVSTLELGDSALYLCASNLAGTDTQYFGPGTRLTVL.

The chain links TRBV20-1 to TRBJ2-1. Germline CDR1 is DFQATT and CDR2 is SNEGSKA (reference sequence). The CDR3 is made up of 13 amino acids. CDR3: CSARSSSYNEQIF.

The chain links TRBV5-1 to TRBJ2-7. The CDR3 is 15 amino acids. Germline CDR1 is SGHRS and CDR2 is YFSETQ. The CDR3 here is CASSWGNLNILEQYF. Drawing the rest from reference TRBV5-1 and TRBJ2-7, the complete variable domain is KAGVTQTPRYLIKTRGQQVTLSCSPISGHRSVSWYQQTPGQGLQFLFEYFSETQRNKGNFPGRFSGRQFSNSRSEMNVSTLELGDSALYLCASSWGNLNILEQYFGPGTRLTVT.